These T cell receptor beta chains were read from a single sample in a study of blood T cell repertoires in COVID-19. Using immunoSEQ multiplex PCR, the repertoire was profiled, and TCRdb retains in-frame clones only, with some absent. Of fewer than 250,000 clones detected, around 82% appear once; the ten largest clones hold about a sixth. Sequenced material: PBMCs or T cells enriched from blood (not recorded which). Receptors originate from a woman between 45 and 65 years old with acute COVID-19. The CDR3 runs from the conserved cysteine through the conserved F or W. The order of the fields is D gene, V gene, J gene, clone size, CDR3 protein, CDR3 DNA. D genes are given only for firm matches. Expanded clones get a size class; other rows say once, few or many, or leave the size out.

NA,TRBV5-6,TRBJ2-5,NA,CASAPWTVQETQYF,TGTGCCAGCGCGCCTTGGACAGTCCAAGAGACCCAGTACTTC
NA,TRBV2,TRBJ1-3,NA,CASRVTTVSGNTIYF,TGTGCCAGCAGGGTAACGACAGTATCTGGAAACACCATATATTTT
NA,TRBV25-1,TRBJ1-1,NA,CASSEFTRGGSKNTEAFF,TGTGCCAGCAGTGAATTTACGCGCGGGGGGTCTAAGAACACTGAAGCTTTCTTT
TRBD1,TRBV2,TRBJ1-6,NA,CASGGQGNSPLHF,TGTGCCAGCGGCGGACAGGGTAATTCACCCCTCCACTTT
TRBD1,TRBV4-2,TRBJ1-1,few,CASSQAGTGGFTEAFF,TGTGCCAGCAGCCAAGCCGGGACAGGGGGTTTTACTGAAGCTTTCTTT
NA,TRBV7-2,TRBJ2-5,NA,CASSLSRLRETQYF,TGTGCCAGCAGCCTATCTAGGCTTCGAGAGACCCAGTACTTC
TRBD1,TRBV10-3,TRBJ2-1,NA,CAIRLAGGNEQFF,TGTGCCATCCGGCTAGCAGGGGGCAATGAGCAGTTCTTC
TRBD1,TRBV6-5,TRBJ1-3,NA,CASRDRTGNTIYF,TGTGCCAGCAGGGACAGGACTGGAAACACCATATATTTT
NA,TRBV4-3,TRBJ1-2,NA,CASSQDTSGVYGYTF,TGCGCCAGCAGCCAAGATACATCAGGGGTTTATGGCTACACCTTC
NA,TRBV6-5,TRBJ2-1,NA,CASRRSGTTYNEQFF,TGTGCCAGCCGGAGAAGCGGTACAACCTACAATGAGCAGTTCTTC
NA,TRBV6-5,TRBJ1-2,NA,CASSYLPNSANYGYTF,TGTGCCAGCAGTTACTTGCCCAATAGTGCTAACTATGGCTACACCTTC
TRBD2,TRBV6-5,TRBJ2-5,NA,CASRRTSGYQETQYF,TGTGCCAGCAGAAGGACTAGTGGGTACCAAGAGACCCAGTACTTC
NA,TRBV3-1/TRBV3-2,TRBJ1-3,NA,CASSRLGSLGGNTIYF,TGTGCCAGCAGCCGCCTAGGCAGCCTCGGAGGAAACACCATATATTTT
NA,TRBV7-2,TRBJ1-4,once,CASRRDLSSGEKLFF,TGTGCCAGCCGCCGGGATTTATCTTCAGGAGAAAAACTGTTTTTT
NA,TRBV28,TRBJ1-2,NA,CASSLLLSGSGYGYTF,TGTGCCAGCAGTTTACTATTATCCGGGTCGGGCTATGGCTACACCTTC
TRBD1,TRBV7-9,TRBJ1-3,NA,CASSFRTGANRNTIYF,TGTGCCAGCAGCTTCCGAACAGGGGCGAATCGAAACACCATATATTTT
NA,TRBV28,TRBJ1-3,NA,CASSLKRSGNTIYF,TGTGCCAGCAGTTTAAAGCGCTCTGGAAACACCATATATTTT
NA,TRBV5-1,TRBJ1-2,NA,CASSRARYTF,TGCGCCAGCAGCCGAGCACGCTACACCTTC
TRBD1,TRBV19,TRBJ1-1,NA,CASSRQGGDTEAFF,TGTGCCAGTAGTAGACAGGGGGGTGACACTGAAGCTTTCTTT
NA,TRBV6-5,TRBJ2-1,few,CASRGFDEQFF,TGTGCCAGCCGGGGTTTCGATGAGCAGTTCTTC
NA,TRBV2,TRBJ1-1,NA,CASSGTRGNTEAFF,TGTGCCAGCAGCGGGACACGGGGGAACACTGAAGCTTTCTTT
NA,TRBV9,TRBJ1-4,NA,CASSVASGTSNEKLFF,TGTGCCAGCAGCGTAGCTTCGGGAACCTCTAATGAAAAACTGTTTTTT
NA,TRBV2,TRBJ1-6,NA,CASSEEAGGRNSPLHF,TGTGCCAGCAGCGAGGAAGCGGGAGGACGTAATTCACCCCTCCACTTT
NA,TRBV5-4,TRBJ2-2,NA,CASSLFGGPNTGELFF,TGTGCCAGCAGCTTGTTCGGGGGTCCGAACACCGGGGAGCTGTTTTTT
NA,TRBV15,TRBJ1-3,NA,CATSRGRDSGNTIYF,TGTGCCACCAGCAGAGGACGGGACTCTGGAAACACCATATATTTT
NA,TRBV10-3,TRBJ1-4,NA,CAISSESGVSEKLFF,TGTGCCATCAGTTCGGAGTCAGGGGTGTCTGAAAAACTGTTTTTT
NA,TRBV7-8,TRBJ1-2,NA,CASSLASLAVTYGYTF,TGTGCCAGCAGCTTAGCTTCCTTGGCAGTTACCTATGGCTACACCTTC
NA,TRBV12-3/TRBV12-4,TRBJ1-1,few,CASSLGRNTEAFF,TGTGCCAGCAGTTTAGGCAGGAACACTGAAGCTTTCTTT
NA,TRBV14,TRBJ1-1,NA,CASSQDLWGGNTEAFF,TGTGCCAGCAGCCAAGATCTTTGGGGAGGGAACACTGAAGCTTTCTTT
TRBD1,TRBV19,TRBJ2-6,NA,CASSRQGITDHSGANVLTF,TGTGCCAGTAGTAGACAGGGGATTACCGACCACTCTGGGGCCAACGTCCTGACTTTC
TRBD1,TRBV6-5,TRBJ2-2,few,CASRPGQARTGELFF,TGTGCCAGCAGACCCGGACAGGCGAGGACCGGGGAGCTGTTTTTT
TRBD2,TRBV7-6,TRBJ2-1,NA,CASSALAGVNYNEQFF,TGTGCCAGCAGCGCACTAGCGGGGGTTAACTACAATGAGCAGTTCTTC
NA,TRBV9,TRBJ2-1,NA,CASSVGGGPDNEQFF,TGTGCCAGCAGCGTTGGGGGGGGCCCGGACAATGAGCAGTTCTTC
NA,TRBV6-5,TRBJ1-1,once,CASSYSRHREGSEAFF,TGTGCCAGCAGTTACTCTCGCCACAGGGAAGGTTCTGAAGCTTTCTTT
NA,TRBV7-9,TRBJ2-5,NA,CATNSETQYF,TGTGCCACCAATAGTGAGACCCAGTACTTC
TRBD1,TRBV4-2,TRBJ1-3,NA,CASSREGQGVKAGNTIYF,TGTGCCAGCAGCCGTGAGGGACAGGGGGTAAAGGCTGGAAACACCATATATTTT
NA,TRBV5-8,TRBJ2-4,NA,CASSLRENIQYF,TGTGCCAGCAGCTTGAGGGAGAACATTCAGTACTTC
NA,TRBV11-2,TRBJ1-2,NA,CASSNRDGYGYTF,TGTGCCAGCAGCAACAGGGACGGCTATGGCTACACCTTC
NA,TRBV4-1,TRBJ1-6,NA,CASSRGDSSPLHF,TGCGCCAGCAGCCGAGGAGACAGTTCACCCCTCCACTTT
NA,TRBV4-2,TRBJ1-6,NA,CASSQEASYNSPLHF,TGTGCCAGCAGCCAAGAGGCCTCCTATAATTCACCCCTCCACTTT
NA,TRBV2,TRBJ1-2,NA,CASRDSRNPLGYTF,TGTGCCAGCAGGGACAGTAGGAACCCTCTCGGCTACACCTTC
TRBD1,TRBV3-1/TRBV3-2,TRBJ1-6,few,CASSFRDRGNSPLHF,TGTGCCAGCAGCTTCCGGGACAGGGGCAATTCACCCCTCCACTTT
NA,TRBV27,TRBJ2-5,NA,CASSPPGPRETQYF,TGTGCCAGCAGCCCCCCAGGGCCTCGGGAGACCCAGTACTTC
NA,TRBV5-1,TRBJ1-2,few,CASSFRTDNYGYTF,TGCGCCAGCAGCTTTAGGACTGATAACTATGGCTACACCTTC
NA,TRBV24-1,TRBJ2-5,once,CATSRLDSPETQYF,TGTGCCACCAGTAGGCTCGACTCCCCTGAGACCCAGTACTTC
NA,TRBV29-1,TRBJ2-4,NA,CTAPARERITIAKNIQYF,TGCACCGCCCCCGCAAGGGAGCGGATTACCATAGCCAAAAACATTCAGTACTTC
TRBD1,TRBV19,TRBJ1-5,few,CASTGQGDQPQHF,TGTGCCAGTACGGGACAGGGAGACCAGCCCCAGCATTTT
TRBD2,TRBV5-5,TRBJ2-5,few,CASSLVAGAVQTQYF,TGTGCCAGCAGCTTGGTAGCGGGGGCCGTCCAGACCCAGTACTTC
NA,TRBV7-3,TRBJ1-1,once,CASSSGGQAFF,TGTGCCAGCAGCTCCGGGGGTCAGGCTTTCTTT
NA,TRBV11-2,TRBJ2-1,NA,CASSLSRDNEQFF,TGTGCCAGCAGCTTAAGTAGAGACAATGAGCAGTTCTTC